This entry features one T cell receptor (beta chain) sequence. This clonotype has just a few counts. Its specific antigen is unknown. No quality values exist for individual bases; no much larger clone is one base distant. In this study, sorted CD4+ and CD8+ T cells from the blood of healthy subjects and of severe aplastic anemia patients had their TCR repertoires deep-sequenced. Ficoll-Paque density gradient centrifugation was used to isolate peripheral blood mononuclear cells. Before DNA extraction, CD4+ and CD8+ T cells were sorted by FACS or by magnetic beads. This specimen comes from a study of CD8+CD57+ T cells in acquired aplastic anemia (dated by TCRdb to 2016 to 2019). Notes on the research overall: A mean of approximately 3 ug of DNA, ranging from roughly 0.18 to 30 ug, was extracted from sorted CD4+ and CD8+ cells. Healthy donor samples averaged around 10 million reads for CD4+ and roughly 11 million for CD8+ cells.

The CDR3 runs 16 residues from the cysteine to the phenylalanine. Just the 48-base CDR3 DNA is kept, in frame starting at base 1. For CDR1 and CDR2, the germline V gene lists KGHDR and SFDVKD. The germline ends are 10 bases apart after V is trimmed by 4 bases and J by 1 base. Results the study describes overall, beyond this receptor: Between patients and healthy controls, no significant difference in CD8+ Simpson's diversity was found (P=0.060). Around 28 CD8+ CDR3 sequences were found to be shared between patients and controls, but these sequences appeared to be highly expressed in patients and within the immunodominant clones of the patients.

Genomic DNA served as template for TCR beta VDJ combination and CDR3 sequence profiling. An Illumina HiSeq 2000 was used for TCR repertoire sequencing. In the paper's pipeline: TRBV/TRBJ rearrangement plots, CDR3 size and DJ length profiles, and Simpson's diversity index were used to evaluate the repertoires. The most abundant DNA sequence in the deep sequencing data was taken as the immunodominant clone. CDR3 amino acid sequences were checked for sharing between subjects and were compared against published repertoires and the VDJdb database. TCRdb reworked the public reads: Q25 trimming with fastp, MiXCR clone assembly, productive beta chains retained. Identical CDR3 proteins give one entry, which carries the most common genes and DNA. The V and J calls shown here were made by TCRdb, not taken from the authors' results. This sample lists around 170,000 distinct CDR3 sequences; approximately 60% were detected once. Over 40% of the sample is taken by the ten largest.

The sequenced sample consisted of sorted CD4+, CD8+, or CD8+CD57+ T cells (not recorded which) from PBMCs. This receptor chain uses TRBV24-1 and TRBJ2-6; a tentative D call is TRBD1 (6 bases match). This TCR derives from a human donor in good health. Here is the DNA: TGTGCCACCAGTGACCTACAGGGATCTGGGGCCAACGTCCTGACTTTC. It specifies CATSDLQGSGANVLTF.